Listed here are 14 T cell receptor beta chains from one sample, sequenced in a study of blood T cell repertoires in COVID-19. Sequencing was performed with immunoSEQ multiplex PCR; in TCRdb, only in-frame clones are kept and a portion is missing. The sample has 150,000 to 200,000 clones, about 88% seen once. The specimen sequenced was peripheral blood. The receptors were gathered from a woman aged 80 or over in a cohort sampled during active or convalescent COVID-19.

J is TRBJ2-7 and V is TRBV11-3; 9 nucleotides agree with TRBD1. V was clipped by 3 bases and J by 4 bases; unmatched bases: 7. Germline assignment: CDR1 SGHNT and CDR2 YENEEA. The CDR3 has 15 amino acids. The CDR3 loop reads CASSLSGTGKYEQYF. The DNA for the CDR3 is TGTGCCAGCAGCTTGTCCGGGACAGGGAAGTACGAGCAGTACTTC.

The rearrangement joins TRBV9 to TRBJ1-4; 9 bases fit TRBD1. Germline trimming cut 2 bases from V and 0 bases from J; bases unmatched to any gene: 8. Per germline, CDR1 SGDLS and CDR2 YYNGEE. This CDR3 spans 18 amino acids. The CDR3 DNA reads as TGTGCCAGCAGCGTTGGGACAGGGCGGCCCTCAACTAATGAAAAACTGTTTTTT. As protein: CASSVGTGRPSTNEKLFF.

The chain carries TRBV19 and TRBJ1-4, with 7 bases aligning to TRBD1. There are 15 residues in the CDR3. CDR1 and CDR2 (germline): LNHDA, SQIVND (reference sequence). J gave up 2 bases and V 8 bases, and 8 bases lay outside the gene matches. DNA of the CDR3: TGTGCCAGTCGAAAGGACAGGTCGACTAATGAAAAACTGTTTTTT. It codes for CASRKDRSTNEKLFF.

The chain carries TRBV19 and TRBJ2-3; D unresolved. The length of the CDR3 is 13 residues. The V end lost 8 bases, the J end lost 1 base, and 10 bases lay between the germline ends. CDR1 and CDR2 (germline): LNHDA, SQIVND (reference sequence). In nucleotides, the CDR3 is TGTGCCAGTTCACAGATCCGCACAGATACGCAGTATTTT. Translation gives CASSQIRTDTQYF.

The V gene is TRBV7-2, the J gene TRBJ1-1; 8 nucleotides match TRBD1. Trimming removed 6 bases from V and 7 bases from J; junction bases left unmatched: 16. Germline lookup yields CDR1 SGHTA and CDR2 FQGNSA. This CDR3 comprises 16 residues. Written as DNA, the CDR3 is TGTGCCAGCAGATTCCGGTGGCAGGGGGCAGGTAGTGAAGCTTTCTTT. Residues: CASRFRWQGAGSEAFF.

The chain carries TRBV9 and TRBJ2-3; possible D gene TRBD2, 6 bases. The CDR3 length is 14 residues. Germline lookup yields CDR1 SGDLS and CDR2 YYNGEE. V gave up 1 base and J gave up 2 bases, with 8 bases separating them. The CDR3 region has the DNA TGTGCCAGCAGCGTAACTAGCCTCACAGATACGCAGTATTTT. Its protein is CASSVTSLTDTQYF.

The V gene is TRBV6-1, the J gene TRBJ2-7; no firm D call. CDR1 and CDR2 from the germline V gene are MNHNS and SASEGT. The V end was cut by 2 bases, the J end by 4 bases, with 6 bases between. The CDR3 sequence is 12 residues long. DNA for the CDR3: TGTGCCAGCAGTGAACACACGTACGAGCAGTACGTC. This gives the protein CASSEHTYEQYV.

J is TRBJ1-1 and V is TRBV7-9, with D possibly TRBD1 on 5 matching bases. CDR1 is SEHNR and CDR2 is FQNEAQ in the germline V gene (reference sequence). The CDR3 totals 13 residues. Trimming stripped 5 bases from V and 4 bases from J, with 11 bases between. The CDR3 region has the DNA TGTGCCAGCAGCCTCAGGGCTGGCACTGAAGCTTTCTTT. Amino acids: CASSLRAGTEAFF.

The chain uses TRBV15 and TRBJ1-1, with 7 bases matching TRBD1. This CDR3 region has 15 residues. Germline CDR1 LNHNV, CDR2 YYDKDF (reference sequence). The V segment lost 3 bases and the J segment 4 bases; nucleotides outside the gene matches: 8. CDR3 coding DNA: TGTGCCACCAGCAGGTCCGGGACAGTGGGCACTGAAGCTTTCTTT. It is translated as CATSRSGTVGTEAFF.

The gene calls are TRBV6-2 or TRBV6-3 and TRBJ2-2; D possibly corresponds to TRBD2 (5 bases). Germline V CDR1 and CDR2: MNHEY, SVGEGT. With 0 bases removed from V and 6 bases from J, the gap between germline ends came to 8 bases. There are 14 residues in the CDR3. The chain's CDR3 is CASSYSGVSGELFF. CDR3 bases: TGTGCCAGCAGTTACTCGGGAGTCTCCGGGGAGCTGTTTTTT.

The chain joins TRBV27 to TRBJ2-3; TRBD2 matches at 8 bases. V lost 3 bases to trimming and J lost 4 bases; unmatched junction nucleotides: 9. Germline V gene sequence: CDR1 MNHEY, CDR2 SMNVEV (reference sequence). This CDR3 comprises 16 residues. This CDR3 is CASSFRLAPRPDTQYF. Written as DNA, the CDR3 is TGTGCCAGCAGTTTTAGACTAGCGCCGAGACCAGATACGCAGTATTTT.

V is TRBV10-3 and J is TRBJ1-4; 11 bases agree with TRBD1. The germline V gene encodes CDR1 ENHRY and CDR2 SYGVKD. With 6 bases clipped from V and 4 bases from J, the junction kept 4 bases outside the gene matches. The length of the CDR3 is 15 residues. DNA of the CDR3: TGTGCCATCAGAGGGACAGGGGGTAGTAATGAAAAACTGTTTTTT. Its translation is CAIRGTGGSNEKLFF.

In its sample, this clone was seen once. The chain carries TRBV5-1 and TRBJ2-5; D is possibly TRBD1 (5 bases). Trimming removed 4 bases at V and 1 base at J, with 11 bases between. Germline CDR1 SGHRS, CDR2 YFSETQ. The CDR3 covers 14 residues. The CDR3: CASSPPGIQETQYF. The CDR3, as DNA: TGCGCCAGCAGCCCCCCAGGGATCCAAGAGACCCAGTACTTC.

This clone was found a few times. The chain has TRBV4-1 and TRBJ2-1, with D perhaps TRBD1 (5 bases). The germline V gene has CDR1 MGHRA and CDR2 YSYEKL. Trimming pared 0 bases from V and 2 bases from J, leaving 14 bases between. This CDR3 has 17 residues. The DNA of the CDR3 is TGCGCCAGCAGCCAAGAAAAGGACGGCAGGGCCTACAATGAGCAGTTCTTC. As protein: CASSQEKDGRAYNEQFF.